One and the same sample provided the 17 T cell receptor beta chains below, sequenced in a study of CD8 T cell repertoires and HIV-1 epitope variants. Some clones are missing from TCRdb's copy, which holds only in-frame ones; the method was immunoSEQ multiplex PCR. Found here are tens of thousands of clones, roughly four fifths of them singletons; the top ten hold roughly 26%. The sequenced material came from uncultured baseline CD8+ T cells from peripheral blood mononuclear cells (PBMCs). These receptors all stem from a male donor with HIV.

This clone was counted only a few times. The genes are TRBV27 and TRBJ2-2; no clear D gene. V dropped 0 bases and J dropped 5 bases, with 10 bases sitting between them. This CDR3 has 15 amino acids. Germline V gene sequence: CDR1 MNHEY, CDR2 SMNVEV (reference sequence). The CDR3 sequence is CASSLSMAVTGELFF. The CDR3 coding sequence is TGTGCCAGCAGTTTATCGATGGCGGTAACCGGGGAGCTGTTTTTT.

This clone was counted a few times. V is TRBV2 and J is TRBJ2-5; tentatively, D is TRBD1 or TRBD2 (5 bases each). Germline CDR1 and CDR2: SNHLY and FYNNEI. The CDR3 is made up of 14 amino acids. Between the trimmed V and J ends, which lost 8 bases and 1 base, there was a span of 14 bases. CDR3 in DNA: TGTGCCAGCCGGGGACGGCTTCTCCAAGAGACCCAGTACTTC. The encoded protein is CASRGRLLQETQYF.

As DNA, the CDR3 is TGTGCCAGCAGCGTAGATATAGCGGGAGTTCGAGAGCAGTACTTC. Its protein is CASSVDIAGVREQYF. This chain uses TRBV9 with TRBJ2-7; TRBD2 matches 9 bases. Losses at the gene ends were 0 bases for V and 7 bases for J; bases not matched to a gene: 8. Germline V gives CDR1 SGDLS, CDR2 YYNGEE. This CDR3 is 15 amino acids long. The complete variable domain, with remaining parts taken from reference TRBV9 and TRBJ2-7, reads DSGVTQTPKHLITATGQRVTLRCSPRSGDLSVYWYQQSLDQGLQFLIQYYNGEERAKGNILERFSAQQFPDLHSELNLSSLELGDSALYFCASSVDIAGVREQYFGPGTRLTVT.

The rearrangement uses TRBV7-9 and TRBJ1-5, with TRBD1 matching over 8 bases. The V segment lost 5 bases and the J segment 6 bases; nucleotides outside the gene matches: 6. CDR3 size: 14 residues. CDR1 and CDR2 from the germline V gene are SEHNR and FQNEAQ (reference sequence). The CDR3 here is CASSQDRAGQPQHF. The DNA of the CDR3 is TGTGCCAGCAGCCAGGACAGGGCAGGTCAGCCCCAGCATTTT.

The rearrangement joins TRBV9 to TRBJ1-4; D possibly corresponds to TRBD1 (5 bases). The germline V gene encodes CDR1 SGDLS and CDR2 YYNGEE. The V and J ends lost 0 bases and 8 bases respectively, with 26 bases between them. This CDR3 is 19 amino acids long. This CDR3 reads CASSVEGKPPGPRKEKLFF. The CDR3, as DNA: TGTGCCAGCAGCGTAGAGGGGAAACCTCCGGGACCTAGAAAGGAAAAACTGTTTTTT.

The sample holds a few counts of this clone. The chain joins TRBV5-4 to TRBJ2-4, with TRBD1 identical over 8 bases. V lost 1 base to trimming and J lost 13 bases; unmatched junction nucleotides: 4. The CDR3 has 12 residues. Germline CDR1 is SGHNT and CDR2 is YYREEE (reference sequence). DNA of the CDR3: TGTGCCAGCAGCTTGAAGGGGACAGGCCAGTACTTC. Translation gives CASSLKGTGQYF.

This clone has only a few counts. This chain joins TRBV29-1 and TRBJ1-5; D possibly corresponds to TRBD1 (5 bases). Trimming removed 6 bases from V and 5 bases from J, with 14 bases in between. This CDR3 is built from 13 residues. CDR1 is SQVTM, CDR2 ANQGSEA, per germline. For the CDR3, the DNA is TGCAGCGTGGGGGAGGGTATGGATCAGCCCCAGCATTTT. It is translated as CSVGEGMDQPQHF.

This clone was recorded once. J is TRBJ1-3 and V is TRBV5-1, with TRBD1 as a possible D gene (6 bases). The CDR3 is 15 amino acids. Deletions cut 5 bases from V and 1 base from J, with 13 bases between. Looked up from germline, CDR1 is SGHRS and CDR2 is YFSETQ. The CDR3 sequence: CASRTDSNSGNTIYF. DNA of the CDR3: TGCGCCAGCAGGACGGACAGCAATTCTGGAAACACCATATATTTT. Supplemented by reference TRBV5-1 and TRBJ1-3, the full variable domain reads KAGVTQTPRYLIKTRGQQVTLSCSPISGHRSVSWYQQTPGQGLQFLFEYFSETQRNKGNFPGRFSGRQFSNSRSEMNVSTLELGDSALYLCASRTDSNSGNTIYFGEGSWLTVV.

The chain uses TRBV6-5 and TRBJ1-4; D uncertain. Germline CDR1 and CDR2: MNHEY and SVGAGI. The CDR3 extends over 15 amino acids. The germline V and J ends were trimmed by 6 bases and 10 bases, with 21 bases remaining between them. The CDR3 sequence: CASSPAGSSVGKLFF. Written as DNA, the CDR3 is TGTGCCAGCAGCCCCGCCGGCTCCTCGGTTGGAAAACTGTTTTTT.

The chain recombines TRBV13 with TRBJ1-1; D call uncertain. Looked up from germline, CDR1 is PRHDT and CDR2 is FYEKMQ (reference sequence). CDR3 length: 11 residues. The V gene lost 3 bases and the J gene lost 8 bases, with 7 bases spanning the gap. CDR3 sequence (DNA): TGTGCCAGCAGCTTCGACATGGAAGCTTTCTTT. Protein product: CASSFDMEAFF. Using reference TRBV13 and TRBJ1-1 for the parts outside the CDR3, the full variable domain is AAGVIQSPRHLIKEKRETATLKCYPIPRHDTVYWYQQGPGQDPQFLISFYEKMQSDKGSIPDRFSAQQFSDYHSELNMSSLELGDSALYFCASSFDMEAFFGQGTRLTVV.

The chain combines TRBV2 with TRBJ2-3; the D is unclear. Germline V CDR1 and CDR2: SNHLY, FYNNEI. There are 16 residues in the CDR3. Trimming shortened V by 7 bases and J by 2 bases, and 19 bases separated the two germline ends. The CDR3 loop is CASTRGYSFFTDTQYF. CDR3 bases: TGTGCCAGCACTCGAGGTTATAGCTTCTTCACAGATACGCAGTATTTT.

The rearrangement uses TRBV11-2 and TRBJ2-3; 12 bases are shared with TRBD2. Unmatched junction bases numbered 7, after V lost 3 bases and J lost 3 bases. The germline CDR1 and CDR2 sequences are SGHAT and FQNNGV. There are 17 residues in the CDR3. The CDR3 loop is CASSLTSGRQKTDTQYF. The CDR3 DNA reads as TGTGCCAGCAGCTTGACTAGCGGGAGACAAAAGACAGATACGCAGTATTTT.

V is TRBV2 and J is TRBJ2-1; D is unclear. The CDR3 extends over 14 amino acids. The ends were cut back, 6 bases at V and 0 bases at J, with 9 bases in the middle. Germline V gives CDR1 SNHLY, CDR2 FYNNEI. CDR3 in DNA: TGTGCCAGCAGGGGCGTGAGCTCCTACAATGAGCAGTTCTTC. Translated: CASRGVSSYNEQFF.

This clone was counted between two and nine times. The V and J genes are TRBV5-8 and TRBJ2-1; a possible D gene is TRBD1 (6 bases). The length of the CDR3 is 16 residues. Looked up from germline, CDR1 is SGHTS and CDR2 is YDEGEE. Trimming stripped 2 bases from V and 0 bases from J, with 12 bases between. CDR3 loop: CASSFQGHGSYNEQFF. The CDR3 region has the DNA TGTGCCAGCAGCTTCCAGGGGCACGGCTCCTACAATGAGCAGTTCTTC.

This clone has ten or more counts. The chain combines TRBV2 with TRBJ1-2; D uncertain. The germline CDR1 and CDR2 sequences are SNHLY and FYNNEI. The CDR3 sequence is 13 residues long. V was clipped by 6 bases and J by 4 bases, with 12 bases between them. This chain's CDR3 is CASSFGRGYGYTF. The DNA for the CDR3 is TGTGCCAGCAGCTTCGGACGGGGCTATGGCTACACCTTC.

This clone was seen a handful of times. The chain couples TRBV7-9 to TRBJ1-5; D not certain. V was trimmed by 5 bases and J by 4 bases, leaving 9 bases between them. Germline CDR1 SEHNR, CDR2 FQNEAQ (reference sequence). CDR3 length: 13 residues. The CDR3 nucleotides are TGTGCCAGCAGCCCTCGACTGAATCAGCCCCAGCATTTT. It is translated as CASSPRLNQPQHF.

The chain uses TRBV7-2 and TRBJ1-3, with D hard to call. This CDR3 is built from 16 residues. Germline assignment: CDR1 SGHTA and CDR2 FQGNSA. Deletions cut 5 bases from V and 1 base from J, with 15 bases between. The CDR3 loop reads CASSPLRGVSGNTIYF. The CDR3 DNA reads TGTGCCAGCAGCCCACTTCGCGGGGTTTCTGGAAACACCATATATTTT.